These T cell receptor beta chains were read from a single sample in a study of blood T cell repertoires in COVID-19. This table comes from immunoSEQ multiplex PCR, and its TCRdb copy is limited to in-frame clones, with some not included. Here the sample spans about 82,000 clones, 80% being singletons. The sample consisted of peripheral blood. The source is a middle-aged woman with active or convalescent COVID-19. The CDR3 runs from the conserved cysteine through the conserved F or W. Fields, in order: D gene, clone size, J gene, CDR3 length, V gene, CDR3 DNA, CDR3 protein. A D gene is named only where the DNA matches it firmly. For some rows the clone size is stated as once, few or many, or as a class when expanded; others skip it.

TRBD1,-,TRBJ1-2,13,TRBV11-2,TGTGCCAGCAGCCTCGGACAGGGCGCAGGCTACACCTTC,CASSLGQGAGYTF
TRBD1,few,TRBJ2-3,15,TRBV15,TGTGCCACCAGCAGACCGACAGGGGGCACAGATACGCAGTATTTT,CATSRPTGGTDTQYF
-,-,TRBJ2-3,11,TRBV19,TGTGCCAGTAGTATCGTAGATACGCAGTATTTT,CASSIVDTQYF
TRBD1,few,TRBJ1-2,16,TRBV4-3,TGCGCCAGCAGCCCTTCCAGGTTGGAGGGGGCTGATGGCTACACCTTC,CASSPSRLEGADGYTF
TRBD1,-,TRBJ1-5,14,TRBV3-1/TRBV3-2,TGTGCCAGCAGCCCCGGACAGGGATATCAGCCCCAGCATTTT,CASSPGQGYQPQHF
-,-,TRBJ2-2,15,TRBV19,TGTGCCAGTAGTATAGTCGTCGGGGGAGCCGGGGAGCTGTTTTTT,CASSIVVGGAGELFF
TRBD1,-,TRBJ1-2,15,TRBV24-1,TGTGCCACCAGTGAGCCGGGACAGGGGGCTTCTGGCTACACCTTC,CATSEPGQGASGYTF
TRBD1,-,TRBJ1-2,15,TRBV7-2,TGTGCCAGCAGCCTTGGCTGGACAGGAAACTATGGCTACACCTTC,CASSLGWTGNYGYTF
TRBD1,-,TRBJ1-2,15,TRBV13,TGTGCCAGCAGCGAGGGACAGGAAATTAACTATGGCTACACCTTC,CASSEGQEINYGYTF
TRBD2,-,TRBJ2-5,14,TRBV6-6,TGTGCCAGCAGTTATCTAGCGGAACAAGAGACCCAGTACTTC,CASSYLAEQETQYF
TRBD2,-,TRBJ2-3,15,TRBV6-4,TGTGCCAGCAGTCCTAGCGGGGCTAGCACAGATACGCAGTATTTT,CASSPSGASTDTQYF
TRBD1,-,TRBJ1-1,15,TRBV6-6,TGTGCCAGCAGTACACGGACAGGGTCGAACACTGAAGCTTTCTTT,CASSTRTGSNTEAFF
TRBD2,-,TRBJ2-1,16,TRBV24-1,TGTGCCACCAGTGGAGGGCTAGCGGGAGTTTTTGATGAGCAGTTCTTC,CATSGGLAGVFDEQFF
-,-,TRBJ2-3,16,TRBV5-1,TGCGCCAGCAGCTTGGCAGGGCTAGCGCGGGGAGCTACGCAGTATTTT,CASSLAGLARGATQYF
-,-,TRBJ2-3,13,TRBV9,TGTGCCAGCAGCGCCACAGGCACAGATACGCAGTATTTT,CASSATGTDTQYF
-,-,TRBJ1-3,13,TRBV9,TGTGCCAGCAGCGTAACGGTTGGAAACACCATATATTTT,CASSVTVGNTIYF
TRBD2,few,TRBJ2-2,15,TRBV30,TGTGCCTGGCGGGGACTAGCGGGAGGCACCGGGGAGCTGTTTTTT,CAWRGLAGGTGELFF
-,-,TRBJ2-7,13,TRBV2,TGTGCCAGCAGTGTTGGGGAGACCTACGAGCAGTACTTC,CASSVGETYEQYF
TRBD1,-,TRBJ2-7,16,TRBV4-2,TGTGCCAGCAGCCAACTCACCGGGACAGGGGCCTACGAGCAGTACTTC,CASSQLTGTGAYEQYF
-,once,TRBJ2-5,13,TRBV7-5,TGTGCCAGAAGCTTACCGACAGAAGAGACCCAGTACTTC,CARSLPTEETQYF
TRBD1,-,TRBJ2-7,16,TRBV19,TGTGCCAGTAGTTGGAAGGGGGCCAGGTACTCCTACGAGCAGTACTTC,CASSWKGARYSYEQYF
TRBD1,-,TRBJ1-3,13,TRBV28,TGTGCCAGCAGCCCACAGGGGGGAAACACCATATATTTT,CASSPQGGNTIYF
-,-,TRBJ1-4,14,TRBV28,TGTGCCAGCCACGAAGGGGGGGGTAACGGAAAACTGTTTTTT,CASHEGGGNGKLFF
TRBD1,few,TRBJ2-7,14,TRBV6-5,TGTGCCAGCAGTTACAGGACAGGCTTAAACGAGCAGTACTTC,CASSYRTGLNEQYF
-,once,TRBJ2-2,15,TRBV5-1,TGCGCCAGCAGCTTTGGGAGTCAGGACACCGGGGAGCTGTTTTTT,CASSFGSQDTGELFF
-,few,TRBJ1-4,15,TRBV11-2,TGTGCCAGCAGCCCGGGGGGGGCAACTAATGAAAAACTGTTTTTT,CASSPGGATNEKLFF
-,-,TRBJ1-5,14,TRBV18,TGTGCCAGCTCACCAGACAGGAACAATCAGCCCCAGCATTTT,CASSPDRNNQPQHF
-,-,TRBJ1-1,14,TRBV4-3,TGCGCCAGCAGCCAAGAGAGTCCCTACACTGAAGCTTTCTTT,CASSQESPYTEAFF
-,-,TRBJ1-6,15,TRBV6-1,TGTGCCAGCAGTGAAGGGGGGGGCTTGAGTTCACCCCTCCACTTT,CASSEGGGLSSPLHF
-,once,TRBJ1-6,15,TRBV2,TGTGCCAGCAGTAAGATACAGGCCCTTTATTCACCCCTCCACTTT,CASSKIQALYSPLHF
-,few,TRBJ1-6,13,TRBV5-6,TGTGCCAGCAGCTTGACCCAGTATTCACCCCTCCACTTT,CASSLTQYSPLHF
TRBD2,-,TRBJ2-7,13,TRBV7-9,TGTGCCAGCAGCCAGACCCGGGAGGACGAGCAGTACTTC,CASSQTREDEQYF